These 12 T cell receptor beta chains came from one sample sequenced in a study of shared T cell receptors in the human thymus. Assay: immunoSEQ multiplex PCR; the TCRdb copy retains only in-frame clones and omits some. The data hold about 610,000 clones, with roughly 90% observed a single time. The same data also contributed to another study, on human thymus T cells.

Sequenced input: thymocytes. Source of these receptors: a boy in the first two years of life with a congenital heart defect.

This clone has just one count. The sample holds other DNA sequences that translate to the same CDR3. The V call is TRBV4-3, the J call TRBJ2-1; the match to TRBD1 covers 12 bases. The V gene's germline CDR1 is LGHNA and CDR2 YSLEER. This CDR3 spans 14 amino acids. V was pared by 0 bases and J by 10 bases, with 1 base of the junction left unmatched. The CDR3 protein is CASSQEGQGAEQFF. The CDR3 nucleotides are TGCGCCAGCAGCCAAGAGGGACAGGGGGCGGAGCAGTTCTTC.

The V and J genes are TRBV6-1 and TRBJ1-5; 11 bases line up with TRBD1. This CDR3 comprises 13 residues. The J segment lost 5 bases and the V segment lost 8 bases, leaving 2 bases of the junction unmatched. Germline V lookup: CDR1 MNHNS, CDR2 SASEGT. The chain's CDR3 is CASGDRGYQPQHF. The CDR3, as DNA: TGTGCCAGCGGGGACAGGGGGTATCAGCCCCAGCATTTT.

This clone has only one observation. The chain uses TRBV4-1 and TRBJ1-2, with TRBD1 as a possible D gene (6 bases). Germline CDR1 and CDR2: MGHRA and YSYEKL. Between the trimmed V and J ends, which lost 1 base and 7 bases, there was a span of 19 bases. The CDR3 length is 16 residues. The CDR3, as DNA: TGCGCCAGCAGCCAAGGGACAGCAGCAGGAGGTGGTGGCTACACCTTC. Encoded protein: CASSQGTAAGGGGYTF.

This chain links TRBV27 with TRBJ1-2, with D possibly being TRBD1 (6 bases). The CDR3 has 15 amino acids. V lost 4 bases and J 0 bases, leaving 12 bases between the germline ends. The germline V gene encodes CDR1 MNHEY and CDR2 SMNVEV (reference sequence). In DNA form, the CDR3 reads TGTGCCAGCAGTTCGCGAAAGGGGGCTAACTATGGCTACACCTTC. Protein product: CASSSRKGANYGYTF.

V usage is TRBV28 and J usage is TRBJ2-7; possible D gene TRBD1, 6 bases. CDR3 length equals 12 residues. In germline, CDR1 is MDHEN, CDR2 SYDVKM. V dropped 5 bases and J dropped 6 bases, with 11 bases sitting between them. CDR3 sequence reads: CASSLNRAEQYF. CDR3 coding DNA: TGTGCCAGCAGTCTCAACAGGGCCGAGCAGTACTTC.

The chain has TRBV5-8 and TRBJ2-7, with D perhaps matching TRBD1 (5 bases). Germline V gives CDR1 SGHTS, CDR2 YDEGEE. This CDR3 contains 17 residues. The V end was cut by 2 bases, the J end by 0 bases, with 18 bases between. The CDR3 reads CASSFVSSTAYSYEQYF. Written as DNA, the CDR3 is TGTGCCAGCAGCTTTGTTTCCTCGACAGCCTACTCCTACGAGCAGTACTTC.

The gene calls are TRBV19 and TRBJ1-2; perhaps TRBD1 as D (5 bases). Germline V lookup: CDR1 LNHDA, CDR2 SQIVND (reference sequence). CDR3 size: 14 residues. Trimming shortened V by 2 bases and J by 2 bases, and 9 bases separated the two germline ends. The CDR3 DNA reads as TGTGCCAGTAGTATACGACAGCTAAACTATGGCTACACCTTC. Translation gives CASSIRQLNYGYTF.

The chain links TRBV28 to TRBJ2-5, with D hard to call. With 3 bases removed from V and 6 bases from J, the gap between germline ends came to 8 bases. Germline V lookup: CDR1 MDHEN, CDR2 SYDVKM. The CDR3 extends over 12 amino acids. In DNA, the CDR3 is TGTGCCAGCAGTTTTAGCTGGAAGACCCAGTACTTC. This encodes CASSFSWKTQYF.

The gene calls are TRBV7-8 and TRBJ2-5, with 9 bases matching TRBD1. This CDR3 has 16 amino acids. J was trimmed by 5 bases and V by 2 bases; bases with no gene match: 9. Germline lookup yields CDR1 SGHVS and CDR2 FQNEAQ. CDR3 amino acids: CASSLILQGARETQYF. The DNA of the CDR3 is TGTGCCAGCAGCTTAATCTTACAGGGGGCGCGGGAGACCCAGTACTTC.

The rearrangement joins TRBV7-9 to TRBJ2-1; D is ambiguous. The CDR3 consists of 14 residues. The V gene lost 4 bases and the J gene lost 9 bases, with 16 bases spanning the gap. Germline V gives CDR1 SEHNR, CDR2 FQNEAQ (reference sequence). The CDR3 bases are TGTGCCAGCAGCTCGATAAAGGATCGCGGTGAGCAGTTCTTC. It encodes CASSSIKDRGEQFF.

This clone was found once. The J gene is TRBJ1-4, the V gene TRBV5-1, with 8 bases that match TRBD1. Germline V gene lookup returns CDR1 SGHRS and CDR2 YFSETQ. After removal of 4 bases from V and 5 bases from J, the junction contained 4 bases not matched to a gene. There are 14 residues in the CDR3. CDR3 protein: CASSLTGANEKLFF. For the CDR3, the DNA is TGCGCCAGCAGCCTGACAGGGGCGAATGAAAAACTGTTTTTT.

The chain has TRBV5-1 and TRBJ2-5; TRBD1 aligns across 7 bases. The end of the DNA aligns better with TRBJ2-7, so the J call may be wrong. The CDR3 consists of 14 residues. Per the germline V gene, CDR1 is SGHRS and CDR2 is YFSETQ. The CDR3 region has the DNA TGCGCCAGCAGCTTGGCCGCCAGGGGGAACGAGCAGTACTTC. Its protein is CASSLAARGNEQYF.